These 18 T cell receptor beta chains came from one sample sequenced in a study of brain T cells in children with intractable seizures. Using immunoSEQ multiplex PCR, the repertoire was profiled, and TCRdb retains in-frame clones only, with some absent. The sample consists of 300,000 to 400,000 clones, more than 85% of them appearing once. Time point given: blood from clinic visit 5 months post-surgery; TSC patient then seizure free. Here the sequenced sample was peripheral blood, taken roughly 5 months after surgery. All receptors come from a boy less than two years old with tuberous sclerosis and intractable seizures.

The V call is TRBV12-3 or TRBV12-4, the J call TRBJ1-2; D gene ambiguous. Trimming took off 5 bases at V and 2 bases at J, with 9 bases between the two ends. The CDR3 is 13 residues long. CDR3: CASSPPENYGYTF. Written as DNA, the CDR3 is TGTGCCAGCAGTCCTCCGGAGAACTATGGCTACACCTTC.

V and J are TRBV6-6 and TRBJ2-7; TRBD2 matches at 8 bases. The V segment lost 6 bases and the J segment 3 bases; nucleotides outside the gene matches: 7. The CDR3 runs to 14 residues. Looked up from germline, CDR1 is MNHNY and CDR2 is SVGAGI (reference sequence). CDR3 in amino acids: CASRDKRGHYEQYF. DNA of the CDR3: TGTGCCAGCAGAGACAAGCGGGGGCACTACGAGCAGTACTTC.

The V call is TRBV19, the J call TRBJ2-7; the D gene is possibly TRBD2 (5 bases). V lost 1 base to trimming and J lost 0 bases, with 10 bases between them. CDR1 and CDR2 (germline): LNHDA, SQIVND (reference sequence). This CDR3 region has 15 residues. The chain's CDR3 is CASSIGGSGSYEQYF. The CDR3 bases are TGTGCCAGTAGTATAGGAGGCAGCGGCTCCTACGAGCAGTACTTC.

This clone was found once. CDR3 sequence reads: CASSPREGIGTEAFF. CDR3 coding DNA: TGTGCCAGCTCACCAAGGGAAGGGATAGGAACTGAAGCTTTCTTT. The rearrangement links TRBV18 to TRBJ1-1; D unresolved. This CDR3 comprises 15 residues. The V and J ends lost 2 bases and 5 bases respectively, with 15 bases between them. Germline loops: CDR1 KGHSH, CDR2 LQKENI.

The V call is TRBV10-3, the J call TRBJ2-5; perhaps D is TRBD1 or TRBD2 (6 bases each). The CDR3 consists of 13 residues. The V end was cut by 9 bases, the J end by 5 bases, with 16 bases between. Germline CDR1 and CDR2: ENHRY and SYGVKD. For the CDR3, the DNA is TGTGCCATGAAACAACAGGGAGGCGAGACCCAGTACTTC. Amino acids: CAMKQQGGETQYF.

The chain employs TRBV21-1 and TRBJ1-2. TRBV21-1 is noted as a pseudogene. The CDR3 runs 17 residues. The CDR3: CASSIRPNGGADYGYTF. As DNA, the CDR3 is TGTGCCAGCAGCATCCGCCCCAACGGGGGCGCGGACTATGGCTACACCTTC.

The CDR3 DNA reads as TGTGCCAGCAGCTTAGAAGTTAGCGGGAGCTCCTACAATGAGCAGTTCTTC. Amino acid sequence: CASSLEVSGSSYNEQFF. V usage is TRBV11-2 and J usage is TRBJ2-1; TRBD2 aligns across 9 bases. The CDR3 is made up of 17 amino acids. J gave up 0 bases and V 0 bases, and 3 bases lay outside the gene matches. CDR1 is SGHAT, CDR2 FQNNGV, per germline.

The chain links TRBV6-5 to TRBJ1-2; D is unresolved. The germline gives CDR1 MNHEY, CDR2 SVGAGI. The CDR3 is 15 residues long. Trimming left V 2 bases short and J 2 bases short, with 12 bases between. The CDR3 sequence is CASSYGLKTNYGYTF. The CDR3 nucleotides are TGTGCCAGCAGTTACGGTCTGAAGACCAACTATGGCTACACCTTC.

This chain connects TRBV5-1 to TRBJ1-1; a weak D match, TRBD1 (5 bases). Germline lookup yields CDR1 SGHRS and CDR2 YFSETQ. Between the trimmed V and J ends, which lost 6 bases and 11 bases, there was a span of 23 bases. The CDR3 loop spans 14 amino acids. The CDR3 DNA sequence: TGCGCCAGCACCGACGGGGCAGGCCACTTGAAGGCTTTCTTT. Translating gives CASTDGAGHLKAFF.

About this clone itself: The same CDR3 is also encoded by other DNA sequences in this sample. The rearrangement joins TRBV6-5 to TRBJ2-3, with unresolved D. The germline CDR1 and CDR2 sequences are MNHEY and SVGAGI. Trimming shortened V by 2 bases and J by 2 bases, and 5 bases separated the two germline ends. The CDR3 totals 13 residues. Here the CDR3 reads CASSYLSTDTQYF. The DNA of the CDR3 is TGTGCCAGCAGTTACCTCTCCACAGATACGCAGTATTTT.

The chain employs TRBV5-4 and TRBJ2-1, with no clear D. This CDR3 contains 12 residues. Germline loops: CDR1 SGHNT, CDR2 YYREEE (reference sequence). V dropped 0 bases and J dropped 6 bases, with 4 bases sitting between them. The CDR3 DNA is TGTGCCAGCAGCTTGGCGGGCAATGAGCAGTTCTTC. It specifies CASSLAGNEQFF.

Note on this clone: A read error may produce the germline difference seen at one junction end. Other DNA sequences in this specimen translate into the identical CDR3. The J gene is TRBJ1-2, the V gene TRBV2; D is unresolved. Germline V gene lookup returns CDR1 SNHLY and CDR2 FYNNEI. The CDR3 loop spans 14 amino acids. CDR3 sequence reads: CASKTDSSGYGYTF. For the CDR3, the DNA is TGTGCCAGCAAAACAGACTCCTCCGGCTATGGTTACACCTTC.

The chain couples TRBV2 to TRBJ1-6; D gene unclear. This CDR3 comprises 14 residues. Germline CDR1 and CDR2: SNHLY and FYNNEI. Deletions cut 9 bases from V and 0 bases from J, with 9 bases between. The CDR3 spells CARAPSSYNSPLHF. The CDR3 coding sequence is TGTGCCAGAGCACCGAGCTCCTATAATTCACCCCTCCACTTT.

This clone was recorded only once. The CDR3 sequence is CASSLPGLAEQYF. The CDR3, as DNA: TGTGCCAGCAGCCTCCCGGGACTAGCGGAGCAGTACTTC. V and J are TRBV3-1 (or the pseudogene TRBV3-2) and TRBJ2-7; 10 positions match TRBD2. The CDR3 is made up of 13 amino acids. Trimming cost V 4 bases and J 7 bases; bases outside gene matches: 4. CDR1 and CDR2 from the germline V gene are LGHDT and YNNKEL (reference sequence).

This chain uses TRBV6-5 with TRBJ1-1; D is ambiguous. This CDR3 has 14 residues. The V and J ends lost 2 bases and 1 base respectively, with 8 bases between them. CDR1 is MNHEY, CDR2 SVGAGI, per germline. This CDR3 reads CASSYKGSNTEAFF. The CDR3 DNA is TGTGCCAGCAGTTACAAGGGATCGAACACTGAAGCTTTCTTT.

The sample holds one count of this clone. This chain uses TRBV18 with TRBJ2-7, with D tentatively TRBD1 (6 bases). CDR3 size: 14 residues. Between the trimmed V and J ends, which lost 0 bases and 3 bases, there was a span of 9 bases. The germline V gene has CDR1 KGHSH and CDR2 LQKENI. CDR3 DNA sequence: TGTGCCAGCTCACCACCGCTACAGGGCTACGAGCAGTACTTC. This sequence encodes CASSPPLQGYEQYF.

The DNA for the CDR3 is TGCGCCAGCAGCTCTGGGACAGGGGGCGCGGAGACCCAGTACTTC. It yields the protein CASSSGTGGAETQYF. This chain uses TRBV10-1 with TRBJ2-5; 12 bases are a match to TRBD1. V dropped 6 bases and J dropped 5; count of bases not matched to a gene: 7. The CDR3 extends over 15 amino acids. CDR1 WNHNN and CDR2 SYGVQD come from the germline V gene (reference sequence).

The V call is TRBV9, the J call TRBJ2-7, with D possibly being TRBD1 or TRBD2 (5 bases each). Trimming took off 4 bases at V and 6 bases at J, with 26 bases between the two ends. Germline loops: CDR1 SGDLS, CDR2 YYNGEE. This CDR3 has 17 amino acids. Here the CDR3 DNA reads TGTGCCAGCAGCTACCCTCCGTGGGGACGATCCTCGTGCGAGCAGTACTTC. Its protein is CASSYPPWGRSSCEQYF.